These T cell receptor beta chains were read from a single sample in a study of T cells in Graves' hyperthyroidism and ophthalmopathy. One entry per CDR3 protein, called by TCRdb with MiXCR from the multiplex PCR reads. The sample includes 600,000 to 800,000 distinct CDR3 sequences, about 35% of them seen just once. Sequenced material: blood. The source is a woman aged 40 to 50 with Graves' hyperthyroidism. CDR3s leave out the opening cysteine and the closing phenylalanine or tryptophan.

V gene	J gene	CDR3 length	CDR3 protein
TRBV10-3	TRBJ1-5	13	ASSEAGDSNQPQH
TRBV20-1	TRBJ1-4	12	SARTGRNNEKLF
TRBV7-2	TRBJ1-4	13	ASSWARGHNEKLF
TRBV25-1	TRBJ1-2	12	ASSEWGESYGYT
TRBV5-1	TRBJ1-4	11	ASSLTDNEKLF
TRBV24-1	TRBJ1-1	11	ATSVAGTGEAF
TRBV6-5	TRBJ1-3	14	ASTLRGGSSGNTIY
TRBV7-2	TRBJ2-7	15	ASSLKFDKPLSYEQY
TRBV6-5	TRBJ1-1	11	ASSYQQLTEAF
TRBV12-3/TRBV12-4	TRBJ1-5	15	ASSLGWDGDSNQPQH
TRBV7-3	TRBJ1-5	16	ASSPRPLAVHSNQPQH